The clone carrying this T cell receptor beta chain was detected a few times. Antigen specificity is unknown. Via MiXCR, TCRdb re-called the 5' RACE reads, giving one row per CDR3 protein. The table has about half a million distinct CDR3 sequences, about 20% seen once; the top ten hold 9% to 15%. CDR3 length: 15 residues. V gave up 6 bases and J gave up 2 bases; unmatched junction bases: 5. CDR1 and CDR2 (germline): KGHSH, LQKENI. The data stem from a study of T-cell memory formation after mild COVID-19. General study findings and limits: Mainly CM and EM harbored the contracting CD4+ clones; mainly EMRA harbored the CD8+ ones. Cross-reactive memory apparently joined, as some responding clones appeared in pre-infection memory. SARS-CoV-2 specificity of second-wave clones peaking day 37 was unconfirmed.

The gene calls are TRBV18 and TRBJ2-3; 10 bases agree with TRBD1. Sequencing input: PBMCs or a T cell subset sorted from them (not recorded which). The clonotype was recovered from an adult woman who had mild COVID-19 (a few samples of this study predate the infection). Cell type and time point are not known. Here the CDR3 reads CASSRGTGDTDTQYF. The CDR3 DNA sequence: TGTGCCAGCTCCCGGGGGACAGGGGACACAGATACGCAGTATTTT. Supplemented by reference TRBV18 and TRBJ2-3, the full variable domain reads NAGVMQNPRHLVRRRGQEARLRCSPMKGHSHVYWYRQLPEEGLKFMVYLQKENIIDESGMPKERFSAEFPKEGPSILRIQQVVRGDSAAYFCASSRGTGDTDTQYFGPGTRLTVL.